This T cell receptor beta chain comes out of a study of T cells in Graves' hyperthyroidism and ophthalmopathy. Amplification targeted TCR beta CDR3 regions from RNA transcripts. The HTBI primer set drove a first-round RT-PCR of the TCR CDR3. TCRdb redid the calling of the multiplex PCR reads with MiXCR, one entry per CDR3 protein. In the table there are around 450,000 distinct CDR3 sequences, around 16% of which are singletons. Researchers barred patients who had uncontrolled infection, other autoimmune disease, pregnancy or lactation. From 8.5 to 10 ml of fresh peripheral blood, PBMCs were isolated. The germline V gene has CDR1 SGHVS and CDR2 FQNEAQ. This CDR3 region has 14 residues. Unmatched junction bases numbered 4, after V lost 2 bases and J lost 5 bases. This clonotype was seen at least ten times.

The sequencing input was blood. This chain connects TRBV7-8 to TRBJ2-7; 9 bases are shared with TRBD1. The TCR was taken from a woman aged 18-29 years with Graves' hyperthyroidism. The CDR3 spells CASSLRDRAHEQYF. CDR3 bases: TGTGCCAGCAGCTTACGGGACAGGGCCCACGAGCAGTACTTC. The full variable domain, completed using reference TRBV7-8 and TRBJ2-7, is GAGVSQSPRYKVAKRGQDVALRCDPISGHVSLFWYQQALGQGPEFLTYFQNEAQLDKSGLPSDRFFAERPEGSVSTLKIQRTQQEDSAVYLCASSLRDRAHEQYFGPGTRLTVT.